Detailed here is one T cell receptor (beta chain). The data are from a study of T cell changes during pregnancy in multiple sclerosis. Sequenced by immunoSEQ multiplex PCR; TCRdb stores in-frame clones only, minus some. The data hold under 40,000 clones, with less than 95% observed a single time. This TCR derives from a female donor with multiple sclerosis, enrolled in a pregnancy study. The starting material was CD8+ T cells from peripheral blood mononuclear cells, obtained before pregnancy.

CDR3 DNA sequence: TGTGCCAGCAGCCCCTCGGGGGGAGGTGGTGACTATGGCTACACCTTC. Encoded protein: CASSPSGGGGDYGYTF. This chain uses TRBV7-6 with TRBJ1-2; D perhaps matches TRBD1 (5 bases). Germline CDR1 reads SGHVS; CDR2 reads FNYEAQ. Deletions cut 5 bases from V and 3 bases from J, with 19 bases between. There are 16 residues in the CDR3.